A selection of T cell receptor beta chains follows, all from one sample in a study of cytomegalovirus exposure and HLA in healthy donors. Produced via immunoSEQ multiplex PCR; TCRdb's table is partial and in-frame only. The sample includes about 360,000 clones, roughly 89% seen only once; the top ten take 0.8% to 0.85%. The sample was PBMCs. The receptors originated from a woman between 18 and 30 years old in good health and CMV-seronegative. CDR3s include the opening cysteine and the closing phenylalanine or tryptophan. The D gene is left open where the match is weak. The size of a clone is reported for some rows only, either as once, few or many, or as a class for expanded clones.

-	-	15	TRBV15	TRBJ1-5	CATSRDGQNNQPQHF	TGTGCCACCAGCAGAGATGGGCAGAACAATCAGCCCCAGCATTTT
TRBD1	-	14	TRBV30	TRBJ2-3	CAWSREGASDTQYF	TGTGCCTGGAGTAGAGAGGGGGCCTCAGATACGCAGTATTTT
-	-	14	TRBV27	TRBJ1-4	CASSLSPLIEKLFF	TGTGCCAGCAGTTTAAGCCCTCTCATTGAAAAACTGTTTTTT
-	-	15	TRBV7-9	TRBJ1-4	CASSDVRGFNEKLFF	TGTGCCAGCAGCGATGTCAGGGGATTCAATGAAAAACTGTTTTTT
TRBD2	-	16	TRBV27	TRBJ2-1	CASSFSLAGAYNEQFF	TGTGCCAGCAGTTTTTCACTAGCGGGAGCTTACAATGAGCAGTTCTTC
-	-	17	TRBV19	TRBJ2-2	CASSINPPGVYTGELFF	TGTGCCAGTAGTATTAATCCCCCAGGGGTATACACCGGGGAGCTGTTTTTT
TRBD1	-	15	TRBV19	TRBJ2-5	CASSPVRGRRETQYF	TGTGCCAGTAGTCCTGTTAGGGGGCGCAGGGAGACCCAGTACTTC
-	once	15	TRBV28	TRBJ1-3	CASSLSGISGNTIYF	TGTGCCAGCAGTTTATCGGGAATCTCTGGAAACACCATATATTTT
-	-	14	TRBV6-1	TRBJ2-5	CASGGTDPRETQYF	TGTGCCAGCGGCGGGACAGACCCCAGGGAGACCCAGTACTTC
-	-	13	TRBV6-7	TRBJ1-1	CASRPREGGLTFF	TGTGCCAGCAGGCCTAGAGAGGGGGGGTTAACTTTCTTT
-	once	14	TRBV18	TRBJ1-5	CASSGRGGNQPQHF	TGTGCCAGCTCAGGGAGGGGAGGCAATCAGCCCCAGCATTTT
TRBD1	-	17	TRBV23-1	TRBJ1-4	CASSQWDRGATNEKLFF	TGCGCCAGCAGTCAATGGGACAGGGGAGCAACTAATGAAAAACTGTTTTTT
TRBD1	-	14	TRBV5-3	TRBJ2-1	CARSWAGGHNEQFF	TGTGCCAGAAGCTGGGCAGGGGGTCACAATGAGCAGTTCTTC
-	few	13	TRBV6-5	TRBJ2-7	CASRDLQGNEQYF	TGTGCCAGCAGAGACCTCCAGGGAAACGAGCAGTACTTC
TRBD2	-	15	TRBV6-8	TRBJ2-7	CASSSRTSNSYEQYF	TGTGCCAGCAGCTCTCGGACTAGCAACTCCTACGAGCAGTACTTC
TRBD1	-	17	TRBV6-1	TRBJ1-2	CASSEARRTGGSYGYTF	TGTGCCAGCAGTGAAGCGAGGCGGACAGGGGGCTCCTATGGCTACACCTTC
TRBD2	-	16	TRBV4-1	TRBJ2-5	CASSRSWTSGVETQYF	TGCGCCAGCAGCCGATCCTGGACTAGCGGGGTAGAGACCCAGTACTTC
-	-	15	TRBV27	TRBJ2-7	CASSPVGPGGLEQYF	TGTGCCAGCAGTCCCGTCGGACCCGGAGGTCTCGAGCAGTACTTC
-	-	12	TRBV21-1	TRBJ1-1	CASGDRNTEAFF	TGTGCCAGCGGGGACAGAAACACTGAAGCTTTCTTT
TRBD2	-	15	TRBV13	TRBJ2-5	CASSPGLAGVETQYF	TGTGCCAGCAGTCCCGGACTAGCGGGGGTCGAGACCCAGTACTTC
-	few	14	TRBV2	TRBJ1-1	CASTDEQGNTEAFF	TGTGCCAGCACCGACGAACAGGGGAACACTGAAGCTTTCTTT
TRBD1	-	15	TRBV30	TRBJ1-2	CAWSVLGTGHYGYTF	TGTGCCTGGAGTGTACTGGGGACAGGGCACTATGGCTACACCTTC
-	-	16	TRBV7-9	TRBJ1-5	CASSRGGQGSNQPQHF	TGTGCCAGCAGCAGGGGGGGTCAGGGTAGCAATCAGCCCCAGCATTTT
TRBD1	-	14	TRBV29-1	TRBJ1-4	CSVTLRGSGEKLFF	TGCAGCGTGACCCTCAGGGGGTCGGGGGAAAAACTGTTTTTT
TRBD1	-	16	TRBV28	TRBJ1-4	CASRPNPGQGHEKLFF	TGTGCCAGCAGACCAAATCCGGGACAGGGCCACGAAAAACTGTTTTTT
TRBD2	once	14	TRBV27	TRBJ2-7	CASSFSGRAYEQYF	TGTGCCAGCAGTTTTAGCGGGAGGGCGTACGAGCAGTACTTC
-	once	13	TRBV2	TRBJ2-1	CASSVGQYNEQFF	TGTGCCAGCAGTGTTGGCCAATACAATGAGCAGTTCTTC
-	-	11	TRBV28	TRBJ2-1	CASSLVLEQFF	TGTGCCAGCAGTTTGGTACTTGAGCAGTTCTTC
TRBD2	once	13	TRBV7-9	TRBJ2-3	CAHVAGSIDTQYF	TGTGCTCACGTAGCGGGAAGTATAGATACGCAGTATTTT
TRBD1	-	16	TRBV7-9	TRBJ1-1	CASSDPTGEGITEAFF	TGTGCCAGCAGCGATCCGACAGGGGAGGGGATCACTGAAGCTTTCTTT
-	-	15	TRBV12-5	TRBJ1-2	CASGLGTVGNYGYTF	TGTGCTAGTGGTTTGGGGACAGTGGGAAACTATGGCTACACCTTC
TRBD1	-	16	TRBV2	TRBJ1-3	CASSRRTGEAGNTIYF	TGTGCCAGCAGTCGAAGGACAGGGGAAGCCGGAAACACCATATATTTT
TRBD2	-	15	TRBV10-3	TRBJ2-1	CAISPSGDSYNEQFF	TGTGCCATCAGCCCAAGCGGGGACTCCTACAATGAGCAGTTCTTC
TRBD1	-	15	TRBV6-5	TRBJ2-7	CASSYGADRSYEQYF	TGTGCCAGCAGTTACGGGGCGGACAGGTCCTACGAGCAGTACTTC
-	few	13	TRBV9	TRBJ1-1	CASSVAVNTEAFF	TGTGCCAGCAGCGTAGCAGTGAACACTGAAGCTTTCTTT
TRBD1	-	14	TRBV2	TRBJ2-1	CASSESRGLDEQFF	TGTGCCAGCAGTGAATCCAGGGGGCTCGATGAGCAGTTCTTC
-	-	15	TRBV28	TRBJ1-2	CASRRPFQADYGYTF	TGTGCCAGCAGACGCCCCTTCCAAGCCGACTATGGCTACACCTTC
TRBD2	-	15	TRBV7-9	TRBJ2-3	CASSSLADLTDTQYF	TGTGCCAGCAGCTCCCTAGCGGACCTCACAGATACGCAGTATTTT
-	-	14	TRBV10-2	TRBJ1-6	CASMDSFTNSPLHF	TGCGCCAGCATGGACAGTTTCACTAATTCACCCCTCCACTTT
-	-	16	TRBV7-2	TRBJ1-5	CASSLGTGTRVRPQHF	TGTGCCAGCAGCTTAGGCACCGGGACACGGGTCCGACCCCAGCATTTT
-	-	11	TRBV30	TRBJ2-7	CAWSARYEQYF	TGTGCCTGGAGTGCTCGTTACGAGCAGTACTTC
-	-	13	TRBV6-1	TRBJ2-7	CASSELESYEQYF	TGTGCCAGCAGTGAATTGGAGTCCTACGAGCAGTACTTC
-	-	16	TRBV5-1	TRBJ2-4	CASSFGPGQDLNIQYF	TGCGCCAGCAGCTTTGGGCCAGGGCAAGATTTAAACATTCAGTACTTC
TRBD2	-	15	TRBV6-1	TRBJ2-7	CASSERREGPWEQYF	TGTGCCAGCAGTGAAAGACGGGAGGGCCCCTGGGAGCAGTACTTC
-	-	15	TRBV14	TRBJ1-2	CASSPVMTANYGYTF	TGTGCCAGCAGCCCGGTAATGACAGCTAACTATGGCTACACCTTC
-	-	14	TRBV29-1	TRBJ2-7	CSVEIGRFTHEQYF	TGCAGCGTTGAGATTGGGCGCTTCACCCACGAGCAGTACTTC
-	-	15	TRBV4-1	TRBJ2-7	CASSPSQGGTYEQYF	TGCGCCAGCAGCCCGAGTCAGGGGGGTACCTACGAGCAGTACTTC
-	-	13	TRBV29-1	TRBJ2-7	CSVTGPYSYEQYF	TGCAGCGTCACAGGGCCTTACTCCTACGAGCAGTACTTC